This T cell receptor (beta chain) was recovered during a study of beta chain features in type 1 diabetes. The wider study: Over all samples combined, 107,917,701 sorted cells were examined.

The germline V gene encodes CDR1 LNHDA and CDR2 SQIVND (reference sequence). The CDR3 contains 14 residues. With V trimmed by 8 bases and J by 3 bases, 8 bases remained unmatched. Expressed TCRB transcripts got sequenced, as all isolated RNA was reverse transcribed. Naive, central memory and regulatory T cell samples came to a mean of approximately 4 million reads. The assay was immunoSEQ multiplex PCR, and TCRdb's table has in-frame clones only and misses some. The sample records under 150,000 clones, around 7% being singletons. This clone was counted between two and nine times. Sequencing used central memory CD4+ T cells from blood. This receptor was identified in a woman aged 25 to 39 in good health. The chain recombines TRBV19 with TRBJ1-1; 8 bases align to TRBD1. Here the CDR3 reads CASSRTGWDTEAFF. The CDR3 coding sequence is TGTGCCAGTTCCCGGACAGGGTGGGACACTGAAGCTTTCTTT. Variable domain in full (rest from reference TRBV19 and TRBJ1-1): DGGITQSPKYLFRKEGQNVTLSCEQNLNHDAMYWYRQDPGQGLRLIYYSQIVNDFQKGDIAEGYSVSREKKESFPLTVTSAQKNPTAFYLCASSRTGWDTEAFFGQGTRLTVV.